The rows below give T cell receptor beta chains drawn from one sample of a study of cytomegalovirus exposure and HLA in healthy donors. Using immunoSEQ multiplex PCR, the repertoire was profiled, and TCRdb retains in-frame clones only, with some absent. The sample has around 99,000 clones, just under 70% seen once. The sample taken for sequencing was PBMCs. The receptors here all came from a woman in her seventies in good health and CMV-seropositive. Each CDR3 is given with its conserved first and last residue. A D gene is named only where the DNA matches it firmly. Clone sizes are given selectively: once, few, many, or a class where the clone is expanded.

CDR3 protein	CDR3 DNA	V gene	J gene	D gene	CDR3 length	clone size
CASSDQGFKIGNTIYF	TGTGCCAGCAGTGACCAGGGGTTTAAGATCGGAAACACCATATATTTT	TRBV2	TRBJ1-3	NA	16	NA
CASSLGVLETQYF	TGCGCCAGCAGCTTGGGAGTCTTGGAGACCCAGTACTTC	TRBV5-1	TRBJ2-5	NA	13	few
CASSQDPNRGHGEAFF	TGTGCCAGCAGCCAAGATCCCAACAGGGGGCATGGTGAAGCTTTCTTT	TRBV4-2	TRBJ1-1	TRBD1	16	NA
CASSLVRAGNSPLHF	TGTGCCAGCAGCTTAGTAAGGGCGGGGAATTCACCCCTCCACTTT	TRBV7-2	TRBJ1-6	NA	15	NA
CASSPFLLAGGQETQYF	TGTGCCAGCTCACCATTCTTACTAGCGGGGGGCCAAGAGACCCAGTACTTC	TRBV18	TRBJ2-5	TRBD2	17	NA
CASRPRDRGVAFF	TGTGCCAGCAGGCCCCGGGACAGGGGGGTGGCTTTCTTT	TRBV5-6	TRBJ1-1	TRBD1	13	NA
CASTDVAGARSSYNSPLHF	TGCGCCAGCACGGACGTAGCAGGGGCCCGGAGCTCCTATAATTCACCCCTCCACTTT	TRBV10-2	TRBJ1-6	NA	19	NA
CASSLGRTDVGSPLHF	TGTGCCAGCAGCTTGGGGAGGACAGACGTTGGTTCACCCCTCCACTTT	TRBV5-4	TRBJ1-6	NA	16	NA
CASSLVGTRGPGELFF	TGTGCCAGCAGCTTAGTAGGGACTAGGGGCCCCGGGGAGCTGTTTTTT	TRBV7-7	TRBJ2-2	TRBD2	16	NA
CASVPPQGRGTEAFF	TGTGCCAGTGTTCCCCCCCAGGGGAGAGGGACTGAAGCTTTCTTT	TRBV19	TRBJ1-1	NA	15	NA
CASGAAREGTQYF	TGTGCCAGCGGAGCTGCACGTGAGGGTACGCAGTATTTT	TRBV4-2	TRBJ2-3	NA	13	NA
CAISDIRGSTDTQYF	TGTGCCATCAGTGACATCCGGGGGAGCACAGATACGCAGTATTTT	TRBV10-3	TRBJ2-3	NA	15	NA
CASSQRQSTDTQYF	TGTGCCAGCAGTCAGAGACAGAGCACAGATACGCAGTATTTT	TRBV6-5	TRBJ2-3	NA	14	NA
CASSLGGTSGGDEQFF	TGCGCCAGCAGCTTGGGCGGGACTAGCGGTGGGGATGAGCAGTTCTTC	TRBV5-1	TRBJ2-1	TRBD2	16	NA
CASRQGDYGYTF	TGTGCCAGCAGACAGGGCGACTATGGCTACACCTTC	TRBV2	TRBJ1-2	NA	12	NA
CASSSAGHLYEQYF	TGCGCCAGCAGCTCAGCGGGACACCTATACGAGCAGTACTTC	TRBV5-1	TRBJ2-7	NA	14	NA
CASRELSGGLDTQYF	TGTGCCAGCCGCGAGTTGAGCGGTGGACTAGATACGCAGTATTTT	TRBV9	TRBJ2-3	NA	15	NA
CASCSGGAAGANVLTF	TGTGCCAGCTGCTCAGGGGGCGCGGCTGGGGCCAACGTCCTGACTTTC	TRBV6-6	TRBJ2-6	TRBD1	16	NA
CASSAQGQGEAFF	TGTGCCAGCAGTGCCCAGGGGCAGGGTGAAGCTTTCTTT	TRBV2	TRBJ1-1	NA	13	NA
CASSWGPQETQYF	TGCGCCAGCAGCTGGGGGCCCCAAGAGACCCAGTACTTC	TRBV5-1	TRBJ2-5	NA	13	NA